What follows are 22 T cell receptor beta chains derived from one specimen sequenced in a study of T cells in Graves' hyperthyroidism and ophthalmopathy. Amplification of TCR beta CDR3 regions was performed using RNA transcripts as template. RT-PCR in the first round (using the HTBI primer set) targeted the TCR CDR3. Via MiXCR, TCRdb re-called the multiplex PCR reads, giving one row per CDR3 protein. The sample yields about 700,000 distinct CDR3 sequences, roughly 15% seen once. Sequencing was done on a sample of blood. The receptor set was obtained from a woman aged 18-30 years with Graves' hyperthyroidism.

The gene calls are TRBV3-1 and TRBJ1-2; 7 nucleotides match TRBD1. J gave up 8 bases and V 4 bases, and 16 bases lay outside the gene matches. The CDR3 is 16 amino acids. Germline assignment: CDR1 LGHDT and CDR2 YNNKEL (reference sequence). CDR3 bases: TGTGCCAGCAGCCCCAACCGGGACAGCAGTATCAGGGGCTACACCTTC. Translation: CASSPNRDSSIRGYTF.

This clonotype was counted ten times or more. This rearrangement joins TRBV13 to TRBJ1-2; TRBD1 agrees at 8 bases. V gave up 5 bases and J gave up 5 bases; unmatched junction bases: 7. The CDR3 extends over 14 amino acids. Germline assignment: CDR1 PRHDT and CDR2 FYEKMQ (reference sequence). This chain's CDR3 is CASSPQGARYGYTF. The CDR3 DNA reads as TGTGCCAGCAGCCCCCAGGGGGCGAGGTATGGCTACACCTTC.

The chain carries TRBV28 and TRBJ2-3; a possible D gene is TRBD1 (6 bases). The CDR3 runs to 13 residues. Germline V gives CDR1 MDHEN, CDR2 SYDVKM. V gave up 4 bases and J gave up 5 bases, with 10 bases separating them. CDR3 sequence (DNA): TGTGCCAGCAGTTCAGGGGTAGAAGATACGCAGTATTTT. Translation gives CASSSGVEDTQYF. The whole variable domain, filled in from reference TRBV28 and TRBJ2-3, reads DVKVTQSSRYLVKRTGEKVFLECVQDMDHENMFWYRQDPGLGLRLIYFSYDVKMKEKGDIPEGYSVSREKKERFSLILESASTNQTSMYLCASSSGVEDTQYFGPGTRLTVL.

This clonotype was detected only a few times. The V gene is TRBV9, the J gene TRBJ2-7; the D gene is possibly TRBD2 (6 bases). Germline values: CDR1 SGDLS, CDR2 YYNGEE. V was shortened by 0 bases and J by 0 bases, with 10 bases between the two germline ends. This CDR3 spans 15 amino acids. CDR3 sequence reads: CASSVAVGSSYEQYF. The DNA for the CDR3 is TGTGCCAGCAGCGTAGCTGTCGGGAGCTCCTACGAGCAGTACTTC. Using reference TRBV9 and TRBJ2-7 for the parts outside the CDR3, the full variable domain is DSGVTQTPKHLITATGQRVTLRCSPRSGDLSVYWYQQSLDQGLQFLIQYYNGEERAKGNILERFSAQQFPDLHSELNLSSLELGDSALYFCASSVAVGSSYEQYFGPGTRLTVT.

This clonotype was recorded at least ten times. This rearrangement joins TRBV30 to TRBJ2-1, with a possible D match to TRBD1 (5 bases). V lost 2 bases, J lost 6 bases, and 8 bases lay in between. CDR3 length: 12 amino acids. The germline gives CDR1 GTSNPN, CDR2 SVGIG (reference sequence). The CDR3 DNA reads as TGTGCCTGGAGTTTGCAGGGCAATGAGCAGTTCTTC. Protein product: CAWSLQGNEQFF.

A word on this clonotype: A much larger clone sits a single nucleotide away, making a read error possible. J is TRBJ2-3 and V is TRBV12-3 or TRBV12-4; TRBD1 agrees at 7 bases. V gave up 8 bases and J gave up 5 bases; unmatched junction bases: 13. CDR3 size: 15 residues. The CDR3 DNA reads as TGTGCCAGCGGGGACAGCCCTGGGCGCAGAGATACGCAGTATTTT. Translation gives CASGDSPGRRDTQYF.

The chain has TRBV4-1 and TRBJ1-2; no clear D. The CDR3 is 13 amino acids. CDR1 and CDR2 (germline): MGHRA, YSYEKL. V was shortened by 1 base and J by 2 bases, with 5 bases between the two germline ends. CDR3 bases: TGCGCCAGCAGCCAAGTAGGAAACTATGGCTACACCTTC. Protein: CASSQVGNYGYTF.

This chain uses TRBV11-2 with TRBJ1-3, with 8 positions matching TRBD1. CDR1 SGHAT and CDR2 FQNNGV come from the germline V gene. V was pared by 9 bases and J by 15 bases, with 19 bases of the junction left unmatched. The CDR3 is 14 residues long. CDR3 in DNA: TGTGCCAGTTCCGACAGGACAGGGCTTCCTAAGGGATATTTT. Encoded protein: CASSDRTGLPKGYF.

This sequence joins TRBV5-6 and TRBJ2-2; tentatively, D is TRBD1 or TRBD2 (5 bases each). This CDR3 is 16 amino acids long. The germline V gene encodes CDR1 SGHDT and CDR2 YYEEEE. The V end lost 3 bases, the J end lost 6 bases, and 18 bases lay between the germline ends. DNA for the CDR3: TGTGCCAGCAGCTGGGGGTTGCGAAGCACCCCCGGGGAGCTGTTTTTT. Translated, it gives CASSWGLRSTPGELFF.

There are many counts of this clonotype. This sequence joins TRBV7-9 and TRBJ2-3; D may be TRBD2 (6 bases). Germline V gene data show CDR1 as SEHNR and CDR2 as FQNEAQ (reference sequence). This CDR3 comprises 11 residues. V dropped 4 bases and J dropped 12 bases, with 11 bases sitting between them. The CDR3 DNA follows: TGTGCCAGCAGCTCGCGGGACTTACAGTATTTT. As protein: CASSSRDLQYF.

This sequence joins TRBV6-1 and TRBJ2-2, with D tentatively TRBD2 (5 bases). The CDR3 has 16 amino acids. Trimming left V 7 bases short and J 5 bases short, with 20 bases between. Germline V gene data show CDR1 as MNHNS and CDR2 as SASEGT. The CDR3 loop is CASTPVGGLGTGELFF. The CDR3 nucleotides are TGTGCCAGCACTCCCGTGGGCGGGTTAGGAACCGGGGAGCTGTTTTTT.

This clonotype was observed a handful of times. The chain couples TRBV29-1 to TRBJ1-5, with 8 bases that match TRBD1. The V gene end was trimmed by 4 bases and the J gene end by 6 bases; junction bases not matched to a gene: 5. Germline lookup yields CDR1 SQVTM and CDR2 ANQGSEA. This CDR3 region has 13 residues. In DNA form, the CDR3 reads TGCAGCGTTGGGGGACAGGAGTTTCAGCCCCAGCATTTT. This gives the protein CSVGGQEFQPQHF.

This clonotype was recorded at least ten times. The gene calls are TRBV6-6 and TRBJ2-3; no clear D. V was trimmed by 2 bases and J by 5 bases, leaving 5 bases between them. CDR3 length equals 12 residues. CDR1 and CDR2 from the germline V gene are MNHNY and SVGAGI (reference sequence). This CDR3 reads CASSYQVDTQYF. The CDR3 nucleotides are TGTGCCAGCAGTTACCAAGTAGATACGCAGTATTTT.

This clonotype appeared many times. The gene calls are TRBV6-2 or TRBV6-3 and TRBJ2-1; D is uncertain. The germline gives CDR1 MNHEY, CDR2 SVGEGT. This CDR3 is 15 amino acids long. The germline V and J ends were trimmed by 4 bases and 2 bases, with 12 bases remaining between them. The CDR3 sequence is CASSSSAIPYNEQFF. Written as DNA, the CDR3 is TGTGCCAGCAGTTCAAGTGCTATCCCCTACAATGAGCAGTTCTTC.

This clonotype was counted a few times. V gene TRBV15 combines with J gene TRBJ2-7; 7 nucleotides agree with TRBD2. The CDR3 length is 15 residues. V trimming: 1 base; J trimming: 0 bases; junction bases outside the gene matches: 3. Per germline, CDR1 LNHNV and CDR2 YYDKDF (reference sequence). Written as DNA, the CDR3 is TGTGCCACCAGCAGAGGGGGGGGGAGCTCCTACGAGCAGTACTTC. Its translation is CATSRGGGSSYEQYF. The full variable domain, with the rest looked up from reference TRBV15 and TRBJ2-7, is DAMVIQNPRYQVTQFGKPVTLSCSQTLNHNVMYWYQQKSSQAPKLLFHYYDKDFNNEADTPDNFQSRRPNTSFCFLDIRSPGLGDTAMYLCATSRGGGSSYEQYFGPGTRLTVT.

The chain joins TRBV12-5 to TRBJ2-2; D is possibly TRBD1 or TRBD2 (6 bases each). Trimming removed 7 bases at V and 5 bases at J, with 14 bases between. The CDR3 consists of 14 residues. CDR1 is LGHNT, CDR2 FRNRAP, per germline. CDR3 in DNA: TGTGCTAGTGCCCCTGGAGGGGGGACCGGGGAGCTGTTTTTT. This codes for CASAPGGGTGELFF. Using reference TRBV12-5 and TRBJ2-2 for the parts outside the CDR3, the full variable domain is DARVTQTPRHKVTEMGQEVTMRCQPILGHNTVFWYRQTMMQGLELLAYFRNRAPLDDSGMPKDRFSAEMPDATLATLKIQPSEPRDSAVYFCASAPGGGTGELFFGEGSRLTVL.

As regards this clonotype: This clone may be a read error of a much larger clone one base away. The chain joins TRBV11-1 to TRBJ2-7; D tentatively reads TRBD1 or TRBD2 (5 bases each). The CDR3 is made up of 12 amino acids. Germline-derived CDR1 and CDR2 are SGHAT and FQDESV (reference sequence). CDR3 residues: CANSSSGREQYF. The CDR3 region has the DNA TGTGCCAACAGCTCCTCGGGGCGCGAGCAGTACTTC.

This clonotype came up a few times. The chain joins TRBV9 to TRBJ2-2, with TRBD1 matching 8 bases. The CDR3 consists of 13 residues. The J segment lost 9 bases and the V segment lost 5 bases, leaving 6 bases of the junction unmatched. Germline V lookup: CDR1 SGDLS, CDR2 YYNGEE. CDR3 sequence reads: CASRGTGDWELFF. The DNA for the CDR3 is TGTGCCAGCAGGGGGACAGGAGACTGGGAGCTGTTTTTT.

The chain recombines TRBV24-1 with TRBJ2-1; 14 nucleotides match TRBD2. The V segment lost 4 bases and the J segment 10 bases; nucleotides outside the gene matches: 20. The CDR3 is 20 amino acids. Germline V gene lookup returns CDR1 KGHDR and CDR2 SFDVKD. The CDR3 reads CATSDPGLAGASAGVREQFF. Written as DNA, the CDR3 is TGTGCCACCAGTGACCCGGGACTAGCGGGAGCCTCAGCCGGGGTACGGGAGCAGTTCTTC.

Only a few counts were recorded for this clonotype. The chain uses TRBV7-3 and TRBJ2-7; 7 bases match TRBD1. The germline V gene encodes CDR1 SGHTA and CDR2 FQGTGA. Germline trimming cut 6 bases from V and 3 bases from J; bases unmatched to any gene: 5. The CDR3 spans 13 residues. The CDR3 DNA reads as TGTGCCAGCAGTGGGACAGACCTCTACGAGCAGTACTTC. Translated: CASSGTDLYEQYF.

This clonotype occurred a few times. V is TRBV13 and J is TRBJ2-3; no firm D call. V was cut by 1 base and J by 2 bases, with 10 bases left in between. Germline CDR1 PRHDT, CDR2 FYEKMQ (reference sequence). There are 15 residues in the CDR3. DNA of the CDR3: TGTGCCAGCAGCTTAGCTGGGGTGTTCACAGATACGCAGTATTTT. It is translated as CASSLAGVFTDTQYF.

This clonotype was seen ten or more times. The V and J genes are TRBV6-6 and TRBJ2-7; D ambiguous. Looked up from germline, CDR1 is MNHNY and CDR2 is SVGAGI (reference sequence). Trimming shortened V by 0 bases and J by 0 bases, and 9 bases separated the two germline ends. This CDR3 region has 15 residues. CDR3 amino acids: CASSYSYTNSYEQYF. The CDR3 DNA follows: TGTGCCAGCAGTTACTCTTACACGAACTCCTACGAGCAGTACTTC.